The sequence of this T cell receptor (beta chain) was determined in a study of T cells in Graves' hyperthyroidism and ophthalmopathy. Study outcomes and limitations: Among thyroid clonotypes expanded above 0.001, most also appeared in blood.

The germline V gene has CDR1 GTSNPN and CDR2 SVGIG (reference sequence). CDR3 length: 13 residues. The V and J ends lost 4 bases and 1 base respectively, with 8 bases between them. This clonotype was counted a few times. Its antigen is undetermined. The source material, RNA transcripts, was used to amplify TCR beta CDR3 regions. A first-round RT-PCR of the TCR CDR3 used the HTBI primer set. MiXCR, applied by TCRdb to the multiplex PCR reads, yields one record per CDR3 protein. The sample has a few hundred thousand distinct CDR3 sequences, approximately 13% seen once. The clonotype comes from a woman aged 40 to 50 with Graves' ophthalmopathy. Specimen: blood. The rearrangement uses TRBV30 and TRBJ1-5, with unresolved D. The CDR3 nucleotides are TGTGCCTGGACCACGGGGAGCAATCAGCCCCAGCATTTT. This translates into CAWTTGSNQPQHF.